Presented here are 20 T cell receptor beta chains from one specimen sequenced in a study of CD8+ T cells in alopecia areata. Treatment described: oral pan-JAK inhibitor, 5-10 mg twice daily. TCR sequencing used cDNA made by reverse transcription of extracted RNA. This table comes from immunoSEQ multiplex PCR, and its TCRdb copy is limited to in-frame clones, with some not included. The top ten hold about 0.48% of the sample, which has roughly 220,000 clones, 35% to 40% seen once. The sequences come from CD4+ T cells sorted from blood, collected around week 34, from a patient treated with tofacitinib. These receptors all stem from a human donor with alopecia areata.

The DNA for the CDR3 is TGCGCCAGCAGTGAGTCGCCGGGACAGGCGCGTTGGGGCAATCAGCCCCAGCATTTT. This translates into CASSESPGQARWGNQPQHF. This chain uses TRBV10-2 with TRBJ1-5; 8 nucleotides agree with TRBD1. The CDR3 is made up of 19 amino acids. Unmatched junction bases numbered 12, after V lost 0 bases and J lost 2 bases. Per the germline V gene, CDR1 is WSHSY and CDR2 is SAAADI.

V is TRBV6-1 and J is TRBJ2-5; D may be TRBD2 (7 bases). The CDR3 length is 12 residues. Germline CDR1 and CDR2: MNHNS and SASEGT. V was clipped by 10 bases and J by 6 bases, with 15 bases between them. DNA for the CDR3: TGTGCCAACGGGGGGCCTGAGAAGACCCAGTACTTC. Translating gives CANGGPEKTQYF.

The gene calls are TRBV27 and TRBJ2-3, with D uncertain. Trimming left V 5 bases short and J 2 bases short, with 11 bases between. CDR1 MNHEY and CDR2 SMNVEV come from the germline V gene (reference sequence). This CDR3 contains 14 residues. The CDR3 here is CASSPLPPTDTQYF. CDR3 DNA sequence: TGTGCCAGCAGTCCCCTCCCTCCCACAGATACGCAGTATTTT.

This chain uses TRBV7-2 with TRBJ1-2; tentatively, D is TRBD1 (6 bases). The CDR3 has 14 amino acids. V dropped 5 bases and J dropped 6 bases, with 16 bases sitting between them. Germline V CDR1 and CDR2: SGHTA, FQGNSA. As DNA, the CDR3 is TGTGCCAGCAGCGCACAAGAGGACAGTCATGGCTACACCTTC. This translates into CASSAQEDSHGYTF.

This clone was observed a few times. The chain carries TRBV2 and TRBJ1-2; weak D call: TRBD1 (5 bases). Germline V gene sequence: CDR1 SNHLY, CDR2 FYNNEI. The CDR3 is 14 amino acids. V was clipped by 8 bases and J by 6 bases, with 19 bases between them. CDR3 nucleotide sequence: TGTGCCAGCCACGGACAACCAAGACGAGATGGCTACACCTTC. Translating gives CASHGQPRRDGYTF.

The sample holds a few counts of this clone. The V call is TRBV2, the J call TRBJ2-5; D gene uncertain. V was cut by 6 bases and J by 5 bases, with 7 bases left in between. The CDR3 contains 11 residues. Germline CDR1 reads SNHLY; CDR2 reads FYNNEI. CDR3 nucleotides: TGTGCCAGCAGCCCCGGCGAGACCCAGTACTTC. Amino acids: CASSPGETQYF.

This clone was seen more than once but under ten times. The chain carries TRBV19 and TRBJ1-3; unclear D gene. This CDR3 contains 14 residues. With 7 bases removed from V and 2 bases from J, the gap between germline ends came to 12 bases. CDR1 is LNHDA, CDR2 SQIVND, per germline (reference sequence). The CDR3 DNA reads TGTGCCAGTACTGTCCAGGCACCTGGAAACACCATATATTTT. This encodes CASTVQAPGNTIYF.

In this sample, this clone turned up a few times. The rearrangement joins TRBV18 to TRBJ2-7; 8 positions match TRBD1. The CDR3 has 16 residues. With V trimmed by 6 bases and J by 7 bases, 17 bases remained unmatched. CDR1 KGHSH and CDR2 LQKENI come from the germline V gene. Here the CDR3 DNA reads TGTGCCAGCTCGTCGGAAGGACAGGGAACGTCGGGAGAGCAGTACTTC. Protein: CASSSEGQGTSGEQYF.

The V and J genes are TRBV6-5 and TRBJ2-2; 8 nucleotides line up with TRBD2. CDR1 is MNHEY, CDR2 SVGAGI, per germline. V was clipped by 9 bases and J by 4 bases; unmatched bases: 7. This CDR3 comprises 14 residues. As DNA, the CDR3 is TGTGCCAGTCTTCGACGGGGGGGCACCGGGGAGCTGTTTTTT. This translates into CASLRRGGTGELFF.

This clone was seen a handful of times. The J gene is TRBJ2-3, the V gene TRBV29-1, with D maybe TRBD1 (5 bases). Germline CDR1 reads SQVTM; CDR2 reads ANQGSEA. Trimming removed 7 bases at V and 2 bases at J, with 13 bases between. The CDR3 spans 13 residues. CDR3 loop: CSARNRFTDTQYF. CDR3 nucleotide sequence: TGCAGCGCGCGTAACAGGTTCACAGATACGCAGTATTTT.

The CDR3 DNA is TGTGCCACCAGCAGCGTCGGCAATCAGCCCCAGCATTTT. Amino acids: CATSSVGNQPQHF. The V call is TRBV15, the J call TRBJ1-5; no reliable D call. This CDR3 contains 13 residues. Trimming pared 3 bases from V and 2 bases from J, leaving 5 bases between. Germline CDR1 and CDR2: LNHNV and YYDKDF (reference sequence). The entire variable domain, with the rest obtained from reference TRBV15 and TRBJ1-5, is as follows: DAMVIQNPRYQVTQFGKPVTLSCSQTLNHNVMYWYQQKSSQAPKLLFHYYDKDFNNEADTPDNFQSRRPNTSFCFLDIRSPGLGDTAMYLCATSSVGNQPQHFGDGTRLSIL.

In its sample, this clone ranks as medium-sized. The chain joins TRBV18 to TRBJ1-4; perhaps TRBD1 as D (6 bases). CDR1 is KGHSH, CDR2 LQKENI, per germline. V dropped 3 bases and J dropped 5 bases, with 13 bases sitting between them. This CDR3 comprises 15 residues. CDR3 DNA sequence: TGTGCCAGCTCACCCTTGGACAGCACGAATGAAAAACTGTTTTTT. Translation gives CASSPLDSTNEKLFF.

This chain links TRBV30 with TRBJ1-1; 7 bases match TRBD1. The V gene's germline CDR1 is GTSNPN and CDR2 SVGIG (reference sequence). The trim removed 3 bases at V and 3 bases at J, leaving 7 bases unmatched. CDR3 length equals 14 residues. CDR3 sequence (DNA): TGTGCCTGGAGACCGGGACAGCCGTACACTGAAGCTTTCTTT. This sequence encodes CAWRPGQPYTEAFF.

This chain uses TRBV6-5 with TRBJ2-3; TRBD1 aligns across 8 bases. Looked up from germline, CDR1 is MNHEY and CDR2 is SVGAGI. V trimming: 5 bases; J trimming: 3 bases; junction bases outside the gene matches: 4. CDR3 size: 14 residues. CDR3 amino acids: CASSTRQGTDTQYF. CDR3 DNA sequence: TGTGCCAGCAGTACTAGACAGGGGACAGATACGCAGTATTTT.

There are a few counts of this clone. V and J are TRBV25-1 and TRBJ2-5; no firm D call. The CDR3 consists of 14 residues. V lost 4 bases, J lost 2 bases, and 11 bases lay in between. The V gene's germline CDR1 is MGHDK and CDR2 SYGVNS. CDR3 sequence (DNA): TGTGCCAGCAGTGGTTCCCTCCTTCAAGAGACCCAGTACTTC. It translates to CASSGSLLQETQYF.

CDR3 DNA sequence: TGTGCCAGCAGTGGTGGCGAGCAGTTCTTC. Translated: CASSGGEQFF. The genes are TRBV6-5 and TRBJ2-1, with D unclear. Trimming pared 5 bases from V and 10 bases from J, leaving 6 bases between. The V gene's germline CDR1 is MNHEY and CDR2 SVGAGI. This CDR3 contains 10 residues.

The rearrangement links TRBV5-1 to TRBJ1-1; D is undetermined. This CDR3 is built from 16 residues. Germline assignment: CDR1 SGHRS and CDR2 YFSETQ. V gave up 4 bases and J gave up 1 base, with 17 bases separating them. CDR3 protein: CASSPRQVRPNTEAFF. CDR3 coding DNA: TGCGCCAGCAGCCCTCGTCAGGTCAGGCCGAACACTGAAGCTTTCTTT.

This clone appeared a few times. This chain uses TRBV5-6 with TRBJ1-2; weak D call: TRBD1 (6 bases). The CDR3 is 14 amino acids. Trimming pared 3 bases from V and 8 bases from J, leaving 17 bases between. In germline, CDR1 is SGHDT, CDR2 YYEEEE. In nucleotides, the CDR3 is TGTGCCAGCAGCTACTCAGGGGAACGGTGGGGCTACACCTTC. Protein: CASSYSGERWGYTF.

This sequence joins TRBV29-1 and TRBJ2-3; perhaps TRBD1 as D (6 bases). The germline gives CDR1 SQVTM, CDR2 ANQGSEA. The length of the CDR3 is 12 residues. The CDR3 coding sequence is TGCATCCTACAGGGCCCCACAGATACGCAGTATTTT. Translating it yields CILQGPTDTQYF.

This clone has only a few counts. This sequence joins TRBV9 and TRBJ2-7; no reliable D call. V lost 0 bases and J lost 3, with 16 bases in between. The length of the CDR3 is 16 residues. From germline, CDR1 is SGDLS and CDR2 YYNGEE. CDR3 region: CASSVEVSRDRYEQYF. CDR3 bases: TGTGCCAGCAGCGTAGAGGTTTCCAGAGACCGCTACGAGCAGTACTTC.